These 6 T cell receptor beta chains share one sample of origin, sequenced in a study of identical twins. A single record per CDR3 protein comes from TCRdb applying MiXCR to the 5' RACE reads. The sample lists more than 400,000 distinct CDR3 sequences; about 16% were seen once. These data were also filed under a second study, of yellow fever vaccine responses in identical twins.

The sequenced material came from CD4+ T cells sorted from blood. The receptor source for this set is a young woman in good health.

This clonotype has at least ten counts. The chain links TRBV18 to TRBJ2-2; D is perhaps TRBD1 (5 bases). Germline CDR1 and CDR2: KGHSH and LQKENI. This CDR3 comprises 15 residues. The V end lost 5 bases, the J end lost 3 bases, and 13 bases lay between the germline ends. The CDR3 DNA is TGTGCCAGCTCAGAAGGCCAGGGATACACCGGGGAGCTGTTTTTT. As protein: CASSEGQGYTGELFF.

This clonotype was counted a few times. An end of the junction does not agree with germline; a read error may underlie this. V usage is TRBV20-1 and J usage is TRBJ2-2; D is possibly TRBD1 or TRBD2 (5 bases each). Germline V gene data show CDR1 as DFQATT and CDR2 as SNEGSKA (reference sequence). The CDR3 has 16 amino acids. This CDR3 is CCAREVERDPIGELFF. The CDR3 bases are TGCTGTGCTAGAGAGGTAGAAAGGGACCCGATCGGGGAGCTGTTTTTT.

There are a few counts of this clonotype. The chain couples TRBV5-6 to TRBJ2-2; no clear D gene. The ends were cut back, 3 bases at V and 5 bases at J, with 14 bases in the middle. The CDR3 has 15 amino acids. Germline V lookup: CDR1 SGHDT, CDR2 YYEEEE. The CDR3 coding sequence is TGTGCCAGCAGCTCCCCTTCAGGATGGACCGGGGAGCTGTTTTTT. It translates to CASSSPSGWTGELFF.

This clonotype came up many times. V usage is TRBV15 and J usage is TRBJ2-1, with 8 bases aligning to TRBD1. The CDR3 spans 14 residues. Germline V gene sequence: CDR1 LNHNV, CDR2 YYDKDF (reference sequence). The ends lost 4 bases at V and 8 bases at J; junction bases unmatched: 7. The CDR3 here is CATSITGQGDEQFF. The CDR3 nucleotides are TGTGCCACCAGCATCACAGGACAGGGCGATGAGCAGTTCTTC.

In its sample, this clonotype was seen a few times. The CDR3 nucleotides are TGTGCCAGCAGTATCGGACAGGGTGGAGATACGCAGTATTTT. Translating gives CASSIGQGGDTQYF. The rearrangement uses TRBV12-3 or TRBV12-4 and TRBJ2-3, with TRBD1 identical over 8 bases. J gave up 5 bases and V 5 bases, and 6 bases lay outside the gene matches. CDR3 length: 14 amino acids.

V and J are TRBV29-1 and TRBJ2-1; 14 bases align to TRBD2. Trimming took 5 bases from V and 7 from J; bases not matched to a gene: 16. CDR1 SQVTM and CDR2 ANQGSEA come from the germline V gene. The CDR3 length is 18 residues. CDR3 sequence: CSVSEGRGRLAGGNEQFF. The DNA of the CDR3 is TGCAGCGTTTCGGAGGGCAGGGGGCGACTAGCGGGAGGGAATGAGCAGTTCTTC.